Each of the 9 T cell receptor beta chains below was sequenced from the same sample in a study of CD8 T cells in Susac syndrome. RNA totalling roughly 0.45 to 1 ug underwent reverse transcription with random hexamers. TCRdb analysed the immunoSEQ multiplex PCR reads with MiXCR anew, one entry per CDR3 protein. This repertoire shows more than 250,000 distinct CDR3 sequences, 92% found once; its top ten account for 0.065%. Sequencing used CD4+ T cells from PBMCs. The receptors come from a human donor with multiple sclerosis.

This clonotype has only one observation. V usage is TRBV9 and J usage is TRBJ1-5; D remains ambiguous. Trimming took 0 bases from V and 4 from J, leaving 11 bases between them. The CDR3 loop spans 15 amino acids. Germline V lookup: CDR1 SGDLS, CDR2 YYNGEE. The DNA for the CDR3 is TGTGCCAGCAGCGTAGACCCATCTGGTAATCAGCCCCAGCATTTT. Translation: CASSVDPSGNQPQHF.

This chain connects TRBV7-8 to TRBJ2-1, with D perhaps matching TRBD2 (5 bases). Trimming took 1 base from V and 2 from J, leaving 12 bases between them. CDR3 length: 16 residues. Germline-derived CDR1 and CDR2 are SGHVS and FQNEAQ. CDR3 loop: CASSLGTFTTYNEQFF. CDR3 nucleotide sequence: TGTGCCAGCAGCTTAGGGACTTTTACGACCTACAATGAGCAGTTCTTC.

J is TRBJ2-1 and V is TRBV24-1, with 16 bases lining up with TRBD2. CDR1 KGHDR and CDR2 SFDVKD come from the germline V gene. Germline trimming cut 3 bases from V and 0 bases from J; bases unmatched to any gene: 7. This CDR3 spans 20 amino acids. CDR3 sequence (DNA): TGTGCCACCAGTGATCCCCCGGGACTAGCGGGGGGGAGCTCCTACAATGAGCAGTTCTTC. As protein: CATSDPPGLAGGSSYNEQFF.

J is TRBJ2-7 and V is TRBV18, with D perhaps TRBD1 (5 bases). Germline values: CDR1 KGHSH, CDR2 LQKENI. This CDR3 spans 14 amino acids. V was pared by 1 base and J by 5 bases, with 12 bases between. The CDR3 DNA reads as TGTGCCAGCTCACCACGCCAGGGATCTAACGAGCAGTACTTC. It yields the protein CASSPRQGSNEQYF.

The gene calls are TRBV12-3 or TRBV12-4 and TRBJ1-5; D is unclear. Trimming shortened V by 3 bases and J by 4 bases, and 10 bases separated the two germline ends. The CDR3 is made up of 14 amino acids. CDR3 nucleotides: TGTGCCAGCAGTTTCGGGGTTAGGAATCAGCCCCAGCATTTT. This encodes CASSFGVRNQPQHF.

In DNA form, the CDR3 reads TGCAGCGTTGGTGACGGACGGATCTATGGCTACACCTTC. It translates to CSVGDGRIYGYTF. J is TRBJ1-2 and V is TRBV29-1; D remains unclear. CDR1 is SQVTM, CDR2 ANQGSEA, per germline. V was pared by 4 bases and J by 4 bases, with 13 bases between. This CDR3 spans 13 amino acids. Looking up the rest from reference TRBV29-1 and TRBJ1-2 gives the full variable domain: SAVISQKPSRDICQRGTSLTIQCQVDSQVTMMFWYRQQPGQSLTLIATANQGSEATYESGFVIDKFPISRPNLTFSTLTVSNMSPEDSSIYLCSVGDGRIYGYTFGSGTRLTVV.

The CDR3 protein is CASSFRDRELNSPLHF. In DNA form, the CDR3 reads TGTGCCAGCAGCTTCCGGGACAGGGAGTTAAATTCACCCCTCCACTTT. The chain recombines TRBV7-9 with TRBJ1-6; TRBD1 matches at 9 bases. This CDR3 has 16 amino acids. J was trimmed by 7 bases and V by 3 bases; bases with no gene match: 7. The V gene's germline CDR1 is SEHNR and CDR2 FQNEAQ (reference sequence).

This chain connects TRBV9 to TRBJ1-3; TRBD1 matches 7 bases. J lost 0 bases, V lost 4 bases, and 10 bases had no gene match. CDR3 length equals 17 residues. CDR1 and CDR2 from the germline V gene are SGDLS and YYNGEE. The CDR3 coding sequence is TGTGCCAGCAGCCCCCATCCGACAGGGAACTCTGGAAACACCATATATTTT. As protein: CASSPHPTGNSGNTIYF.

This clonotype was seen once. This chain connects TRBV5-1 to TRBJ2-3, with TRBD1 matching 9 bases. Per germline, CDR1 SGHRS and CDR2 YFSETQ. This CDR3 spans 13 amino acids. The ends lost 4 bases at V and 5 bases at J; junction bases unmatched: 2. This CDR3 reads CASSVTGGDTQYF. In DNA, the CDR3 is TGCGCCAGCAGCGTGACAGGGGGAGATACGCAGTATTTT.